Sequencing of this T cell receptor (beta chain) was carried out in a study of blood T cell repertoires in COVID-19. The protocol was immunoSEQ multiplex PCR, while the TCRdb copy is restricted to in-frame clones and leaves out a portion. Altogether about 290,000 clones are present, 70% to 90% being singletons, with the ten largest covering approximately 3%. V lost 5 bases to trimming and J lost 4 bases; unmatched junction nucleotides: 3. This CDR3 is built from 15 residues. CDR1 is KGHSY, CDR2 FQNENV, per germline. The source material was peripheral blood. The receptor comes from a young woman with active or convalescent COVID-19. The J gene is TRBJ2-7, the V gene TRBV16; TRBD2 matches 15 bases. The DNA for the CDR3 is TGTGCCAGCAGCGGGACTAGCGGGGGGAAGTACGAGCAGTACTTC. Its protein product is CASSGTSGGKYEQYF. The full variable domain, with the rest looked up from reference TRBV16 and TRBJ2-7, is GEEVAQTPKHLVRGEGQKAKLYCAPIKGHSYVFWYQQVLKNEFKFLISFQNENVFDETGMPKERFSAKCLPNSPCSLEIQATKLEDSAVYFCASSGTSGGKYEQYFGPGTRLTVT.